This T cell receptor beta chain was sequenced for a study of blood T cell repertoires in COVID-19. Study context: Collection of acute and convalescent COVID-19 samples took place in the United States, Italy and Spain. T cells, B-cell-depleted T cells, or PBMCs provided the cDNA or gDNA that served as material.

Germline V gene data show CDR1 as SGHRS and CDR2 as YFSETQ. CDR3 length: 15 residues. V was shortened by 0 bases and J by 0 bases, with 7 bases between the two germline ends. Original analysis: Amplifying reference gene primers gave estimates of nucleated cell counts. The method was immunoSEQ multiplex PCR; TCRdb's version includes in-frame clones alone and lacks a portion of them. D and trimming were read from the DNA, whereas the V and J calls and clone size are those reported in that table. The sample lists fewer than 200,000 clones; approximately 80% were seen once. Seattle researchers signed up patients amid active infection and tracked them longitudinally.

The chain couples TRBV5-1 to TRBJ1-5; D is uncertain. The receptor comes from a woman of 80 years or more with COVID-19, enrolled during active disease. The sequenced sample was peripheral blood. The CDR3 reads CASSLAGYSNQPQHF. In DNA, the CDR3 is TGCGCCAGCAGCTTGGCAGGCTATAGCAATCAGCCCCAGCATTTT.